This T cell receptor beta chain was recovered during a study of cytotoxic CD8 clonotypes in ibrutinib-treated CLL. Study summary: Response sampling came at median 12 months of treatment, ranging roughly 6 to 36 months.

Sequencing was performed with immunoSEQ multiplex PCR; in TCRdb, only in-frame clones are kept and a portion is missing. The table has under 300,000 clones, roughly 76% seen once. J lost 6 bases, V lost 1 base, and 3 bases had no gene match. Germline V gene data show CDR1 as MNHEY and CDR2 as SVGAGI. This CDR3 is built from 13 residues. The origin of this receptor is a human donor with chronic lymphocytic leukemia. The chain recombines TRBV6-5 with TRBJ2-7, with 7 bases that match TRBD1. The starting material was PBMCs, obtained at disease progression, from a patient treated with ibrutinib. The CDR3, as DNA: TGTGCCAGCAGTTACTATTGGGACAGCGAGCAGTACTTC. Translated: CASSYYWDSEQYF.